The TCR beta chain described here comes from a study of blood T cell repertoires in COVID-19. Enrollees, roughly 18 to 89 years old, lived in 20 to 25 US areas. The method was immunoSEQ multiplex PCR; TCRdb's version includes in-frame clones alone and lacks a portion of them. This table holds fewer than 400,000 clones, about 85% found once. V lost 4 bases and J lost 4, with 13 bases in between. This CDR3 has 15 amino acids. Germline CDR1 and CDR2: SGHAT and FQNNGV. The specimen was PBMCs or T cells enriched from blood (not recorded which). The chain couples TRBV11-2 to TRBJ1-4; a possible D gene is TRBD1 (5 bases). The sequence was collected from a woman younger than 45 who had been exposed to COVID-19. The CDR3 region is CASSYGQGNNEKLFF. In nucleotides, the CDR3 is TGTGCCAGCAGCTATGGGCAGGGAAATAATGAAAAACTGTTTTTT.